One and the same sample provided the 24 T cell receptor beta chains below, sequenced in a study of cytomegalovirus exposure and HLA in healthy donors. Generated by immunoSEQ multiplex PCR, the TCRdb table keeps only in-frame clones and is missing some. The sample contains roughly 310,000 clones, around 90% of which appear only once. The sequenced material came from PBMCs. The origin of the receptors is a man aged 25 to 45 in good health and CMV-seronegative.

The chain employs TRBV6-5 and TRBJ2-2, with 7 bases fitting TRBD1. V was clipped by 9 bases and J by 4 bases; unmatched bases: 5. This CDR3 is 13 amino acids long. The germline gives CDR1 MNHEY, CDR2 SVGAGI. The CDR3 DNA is TGTGCCAGTCACAGGGGCGGCACCGGGGAGCTGTTTTTT. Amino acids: CASHRGGTGELFF.

The CDR3, as DNA: TGTGCCAGCAGCCCTGGCCTGTTCTATGGCTACACCTTC. It yields the protein CASSPGLFYGYTF. The chain recombines TRBV28 with TRBJ1-2; D not certain. This CDR3 is built from 13 residues. Trimming left V 6 bases short and J 4 bases short, with 12 bases between. The germline gives CDR1 MDHEN, CDR2 SYDVKM.

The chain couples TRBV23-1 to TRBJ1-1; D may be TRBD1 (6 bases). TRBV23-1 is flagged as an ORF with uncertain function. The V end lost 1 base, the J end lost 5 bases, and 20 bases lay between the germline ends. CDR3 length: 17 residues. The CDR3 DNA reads TGCGCCAGCAGTCAATTGGGGGCGTCGGGGCGGAGGACTGAAGCTTTCTTT. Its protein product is CASSQLGASGRRTEAFF.

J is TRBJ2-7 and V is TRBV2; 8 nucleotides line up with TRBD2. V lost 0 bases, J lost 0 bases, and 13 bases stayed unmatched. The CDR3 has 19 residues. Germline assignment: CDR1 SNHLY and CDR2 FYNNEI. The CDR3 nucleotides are TGTGCCAGCAGTGAAGCAACCCCGGGGGGGCGGGGGTTCTCCTACGAGCAGTACTTC. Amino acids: CASSEATPGGRGFSYEQYF.

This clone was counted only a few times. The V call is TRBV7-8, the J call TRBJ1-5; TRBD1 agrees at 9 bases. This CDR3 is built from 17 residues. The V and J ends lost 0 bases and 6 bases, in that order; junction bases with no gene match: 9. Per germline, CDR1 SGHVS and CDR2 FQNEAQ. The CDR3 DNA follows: TGTGCCAGCAGCTTAGCGACCGGGACAGGGTATACTCAGCCCCAGCATTTT. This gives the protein CASSLATGTGYTQPQHF.

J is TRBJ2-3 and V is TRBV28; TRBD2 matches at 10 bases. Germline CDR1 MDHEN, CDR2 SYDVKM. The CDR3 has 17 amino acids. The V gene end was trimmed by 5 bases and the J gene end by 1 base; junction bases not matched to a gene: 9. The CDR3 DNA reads TGTGCCAGCAGTCCCCCGACTAGCGGGCACCGCACAGATACGCAGTATTTT. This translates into CASSPPTSGHRTDTQYF.

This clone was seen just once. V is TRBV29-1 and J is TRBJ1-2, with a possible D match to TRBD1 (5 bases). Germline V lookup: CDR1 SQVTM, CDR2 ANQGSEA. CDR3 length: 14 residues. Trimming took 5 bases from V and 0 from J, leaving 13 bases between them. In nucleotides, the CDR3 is TGCAGCGTTACCACTGGGGGGACTAACTATGGCTACACCTTC. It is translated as CSVTTGGTNYGYTF.

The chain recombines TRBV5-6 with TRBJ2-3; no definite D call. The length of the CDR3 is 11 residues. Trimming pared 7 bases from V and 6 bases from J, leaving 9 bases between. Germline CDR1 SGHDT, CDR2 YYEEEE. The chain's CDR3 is CASSIEDTQYF. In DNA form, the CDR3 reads TGTGCCAGCTCGATTGAGGATACGCAGTATTTT.

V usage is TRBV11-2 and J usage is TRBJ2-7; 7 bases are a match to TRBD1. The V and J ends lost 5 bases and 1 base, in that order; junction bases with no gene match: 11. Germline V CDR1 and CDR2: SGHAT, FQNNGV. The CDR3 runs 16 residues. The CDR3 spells CASSPSTGFSSYEQYF. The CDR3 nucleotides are TGTGCCAGCAGCCCGTCGACAGGGTTTTCGTCCTACGAGCAGTACTTC.

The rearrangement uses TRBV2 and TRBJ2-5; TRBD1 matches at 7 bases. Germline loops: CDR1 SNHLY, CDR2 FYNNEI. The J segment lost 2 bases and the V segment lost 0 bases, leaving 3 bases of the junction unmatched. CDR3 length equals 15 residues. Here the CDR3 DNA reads TGTGCCAGCAGTGAAGCGGGCAGGGGGCAAGAGACCCAGTACTTC. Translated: CASSEAGRGQETQYF. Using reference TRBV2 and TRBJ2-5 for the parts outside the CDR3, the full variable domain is EPEVTQTPSHQVTQMGQEVILRCVPISNHLYFYWYRQILGQKVEFLVSFYNNEISEKSEIFDDQFSVERPDGSNFTLKIRSTKLEDSAMYFCASSEAGRGQETQYFGPGTRLLVL.

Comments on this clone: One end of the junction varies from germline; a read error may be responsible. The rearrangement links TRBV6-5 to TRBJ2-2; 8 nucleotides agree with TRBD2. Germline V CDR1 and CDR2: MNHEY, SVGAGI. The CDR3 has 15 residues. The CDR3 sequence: CTSSTIAGGPGELFF. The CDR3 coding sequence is TGTACCAGCAGTACCATCGCGGGGGGACCCGGGGAGCTGTTTTTT.

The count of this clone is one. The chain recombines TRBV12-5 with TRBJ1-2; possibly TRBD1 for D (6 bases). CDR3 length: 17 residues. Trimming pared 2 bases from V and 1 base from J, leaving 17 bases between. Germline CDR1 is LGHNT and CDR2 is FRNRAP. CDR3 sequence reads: CASGLPSETGYNYGYTF. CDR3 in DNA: TGTGCTAGTGGTTTGCCGTCGGAGACAGGTTATAACTATGGCTACACCTTC.

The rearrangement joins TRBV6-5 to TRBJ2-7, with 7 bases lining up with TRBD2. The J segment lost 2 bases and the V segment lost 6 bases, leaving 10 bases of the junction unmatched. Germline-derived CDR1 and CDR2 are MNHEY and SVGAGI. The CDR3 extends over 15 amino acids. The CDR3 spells CASSPVGAGTYEQYF. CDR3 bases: TGTGCCAGCAGCCCCGTGGGAGCGGGGACCTACGAGCAGTACTTC.

In DNA, the CDR3 is TGTGCTAGTGGACTGCATAGGGGACAGGGGGCGTGGAATGAGCAGTTCTTC. Its translation is CASGLHRGQGAWNEQFF. The chain joins TRBV12-5 to TRBJ2-1, with TRBD1 matching over 12 bases. The V segment lost 6 bases and the J segment 7 bases; nucleotides outside the gene matches: 13. CDR1 is LGHNT and CDR2 is FRNRAP in the germline V gene. The CDR3 spans 17 residues.

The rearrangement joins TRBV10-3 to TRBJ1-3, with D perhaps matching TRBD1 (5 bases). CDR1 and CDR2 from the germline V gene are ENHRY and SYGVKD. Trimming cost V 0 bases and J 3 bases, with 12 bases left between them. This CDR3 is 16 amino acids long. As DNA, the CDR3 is TGTGCCATCAGTGAGTCCGAAGGGGTCGGTGGAAACACCATATATTTT. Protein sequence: CAISESEGVGGNTIYF.

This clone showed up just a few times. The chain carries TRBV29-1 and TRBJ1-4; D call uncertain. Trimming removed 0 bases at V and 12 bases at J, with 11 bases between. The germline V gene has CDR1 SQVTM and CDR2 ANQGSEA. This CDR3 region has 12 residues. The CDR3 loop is CSVEESWGELFF. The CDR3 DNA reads TGCAGCGTTGAAGAATCCTGGGGAGAACTGTTTTTT. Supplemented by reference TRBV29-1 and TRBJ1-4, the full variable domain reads SAVISQKPSRDICQRGTSLTIQCQVDSQVTMMFWYRQQPGQSLTLIATANQGSEATYESGFVIDKFPISRPNLTFSTLTVSNMSPEDSSIYLCSVEESWGELFFGSGTQLSVL.

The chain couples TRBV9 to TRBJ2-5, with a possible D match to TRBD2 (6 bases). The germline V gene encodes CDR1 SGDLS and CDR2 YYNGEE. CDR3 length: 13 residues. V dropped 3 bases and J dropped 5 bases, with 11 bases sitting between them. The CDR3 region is CASSAAGPETQYF. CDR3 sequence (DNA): TGTGCCAGCAGCGCGGCGGGGCCTGAGACCCAGTACTTC.

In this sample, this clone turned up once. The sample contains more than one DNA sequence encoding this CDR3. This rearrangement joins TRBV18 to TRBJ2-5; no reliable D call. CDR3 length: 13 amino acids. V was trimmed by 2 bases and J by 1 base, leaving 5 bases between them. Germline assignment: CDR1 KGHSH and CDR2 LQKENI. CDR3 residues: CASSPGLQETQYF. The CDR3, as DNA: TGTGCCAGCTCACCAGGCCTCCAAGAGACCCAGTACTTC.

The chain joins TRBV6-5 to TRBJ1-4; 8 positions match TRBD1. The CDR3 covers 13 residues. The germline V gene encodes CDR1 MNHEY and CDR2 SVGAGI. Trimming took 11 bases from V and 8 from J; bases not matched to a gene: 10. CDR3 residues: CARLQGAEEKLFF. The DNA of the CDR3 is TGTGCCCGACTCCAGGGGGCGGAAGAAAAACTGTTTTTT.

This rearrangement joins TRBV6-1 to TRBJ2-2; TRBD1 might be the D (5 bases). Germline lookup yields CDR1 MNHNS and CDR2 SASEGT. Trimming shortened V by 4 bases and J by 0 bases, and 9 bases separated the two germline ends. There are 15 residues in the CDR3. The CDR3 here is CASSVTESNTGELFF. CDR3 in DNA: TGTGCCAGCAGTGTGACAGAGTCGAACACCGGGGAGCTGTTTTTT.

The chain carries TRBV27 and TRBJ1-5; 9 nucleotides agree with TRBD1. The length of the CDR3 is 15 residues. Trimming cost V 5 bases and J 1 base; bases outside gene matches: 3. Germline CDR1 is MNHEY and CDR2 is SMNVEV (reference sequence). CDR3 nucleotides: TGTGCCAGCAGTAACAGGGGGCTAAGCAATCAGCCCCAGCATTTT. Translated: CASSNRGLSNQPQHF.

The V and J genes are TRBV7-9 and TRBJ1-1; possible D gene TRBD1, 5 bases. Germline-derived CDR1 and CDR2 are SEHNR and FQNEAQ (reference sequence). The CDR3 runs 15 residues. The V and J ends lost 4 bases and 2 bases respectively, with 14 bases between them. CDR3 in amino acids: CASSSLSGANTEAFF. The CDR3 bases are TGTGCCAGCAGCTCCCTGAGCGGGGCTAACACTGAAGCTTTCTTT.

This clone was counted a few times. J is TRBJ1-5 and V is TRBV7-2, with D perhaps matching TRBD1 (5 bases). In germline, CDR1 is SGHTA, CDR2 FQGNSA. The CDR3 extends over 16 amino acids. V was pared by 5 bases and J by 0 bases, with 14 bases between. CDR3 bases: TGTGCCAGCAGCCCCCCCTGGGGGGATAGCAATCAGCCCCAGCATTTT. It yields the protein CASSPPWGDSNQPQHF.

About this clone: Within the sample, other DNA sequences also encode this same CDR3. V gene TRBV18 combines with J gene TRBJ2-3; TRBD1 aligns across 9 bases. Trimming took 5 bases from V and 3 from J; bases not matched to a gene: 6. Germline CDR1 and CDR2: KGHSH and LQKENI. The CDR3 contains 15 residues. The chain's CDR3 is CASSSGQGWTDTQYF. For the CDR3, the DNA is TGTGCCAGCTCATCCGGACAGGGGTGGACAGATACGCAGTATTTT.